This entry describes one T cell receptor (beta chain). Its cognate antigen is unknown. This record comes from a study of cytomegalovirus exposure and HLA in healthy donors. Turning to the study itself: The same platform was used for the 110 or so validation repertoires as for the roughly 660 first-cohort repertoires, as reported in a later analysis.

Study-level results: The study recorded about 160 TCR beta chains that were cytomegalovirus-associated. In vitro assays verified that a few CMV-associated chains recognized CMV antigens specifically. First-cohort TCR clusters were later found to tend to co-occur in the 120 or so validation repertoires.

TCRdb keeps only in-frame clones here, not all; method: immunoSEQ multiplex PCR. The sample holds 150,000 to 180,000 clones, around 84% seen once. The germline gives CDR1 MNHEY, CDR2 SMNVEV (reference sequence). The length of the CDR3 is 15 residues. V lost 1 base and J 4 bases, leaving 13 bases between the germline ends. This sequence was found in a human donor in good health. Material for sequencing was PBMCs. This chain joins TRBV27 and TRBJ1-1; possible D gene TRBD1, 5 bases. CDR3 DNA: TGTGCCAGCAGTTTATTGGGCAGGGTAGGCACTGAAGCTTTCTTT. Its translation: CASSLLGRVGTEAFF.